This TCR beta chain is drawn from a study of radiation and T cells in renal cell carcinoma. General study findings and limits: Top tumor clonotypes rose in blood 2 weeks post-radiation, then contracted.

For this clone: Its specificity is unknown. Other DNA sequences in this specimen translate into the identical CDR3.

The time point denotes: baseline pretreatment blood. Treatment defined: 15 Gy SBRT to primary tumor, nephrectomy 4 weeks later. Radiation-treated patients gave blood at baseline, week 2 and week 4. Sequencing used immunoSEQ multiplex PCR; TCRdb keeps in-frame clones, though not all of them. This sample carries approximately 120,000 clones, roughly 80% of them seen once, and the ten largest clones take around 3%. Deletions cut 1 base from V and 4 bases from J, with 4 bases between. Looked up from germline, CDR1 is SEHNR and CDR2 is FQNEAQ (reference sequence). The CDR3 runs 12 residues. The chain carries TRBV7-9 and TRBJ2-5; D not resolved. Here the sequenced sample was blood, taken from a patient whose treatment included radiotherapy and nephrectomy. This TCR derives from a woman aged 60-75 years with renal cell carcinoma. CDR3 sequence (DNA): TGTGCCAGCAGCTTAGATGGAGAGACCCAGTACTTC. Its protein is CASSLDGETQYF.